These 30 T cell receptor beta chains were all obtained from the same sample, sequenced in a study of blood T cell repertoires in COVID-19. Profiled with immunoSEQ multiplex PCR; TCRdb holds only in-frame clones, not every one. The data hold about 98,000 clones, with 87% observed a single time. Sequencing was carried out using peripheral blood. These receptors all stem from a man between 65 and 80 years old with acute or convalescent COVID-19.

The CDR3 sequence: CASSSEQGANTEAFF. CDR3 sequence (DNA): TGTGCCAGCAGCTCCGAACAGGGGGCGAACACTGAAGCTTTCTTT. This chain joins TRBV7-2 and TRBJ1-1; 9 nucleotides match TRBD1. The CDR3 sequence is 15 residues long. V was clipped by 4 bases and J by 1 base; unmatched bases: 4. Per the germline V gene, CDR1 is SGHTA and CDR2 is FQGNSA.

V and J are TRBV5-4 and TRBJ2-3, with 9 bases matching TRBD2. The germline V gene has CDR1 SGHNT and CDR2 YYREEE (reference sequence). V shed 4 bases and J 5 bases; nucleotides not matched to a gene: 8. The CDR3 is 15 amino acids. CDR3 residues: CASSLERGAGDTQYF. CDR3 coding DNA: TGTGCCAGCAGCCTCGAGCGGGGGGCCGGAGATACGCAGTATTTT.

The chain couples TRBV2 to TRBJ2-2; D is possibly TRBD1 (7 bases). V was clipped by 1 base and J by 6 bases, with 12 bases between them. CDR1 SNHLY and CDR2 FYNNEI come from the germline V gene. This CDR3 has 15 amino acids. CDR3 residues: CASSEGQGGAGELFF. DNA of the CDR3: TGTGCCAGCAGTGAAGGACAGGGAGGCGCCGGGGAGCTGTTTTTT.

The chain combines TRBV6-5 with TRBJ2-7; a weak D match, TRBD2 (6 bases). The V end was cut by 6 bases, the J end by 1 base, with 16 bases between. CDR1 and CDR2 (germline): MNHEY, SVGAGI. The CDR3 spans 15 residues. The CDR3 here is CASSFGTPQSYEQYF. Here the CDR3 DNA reads TGTGCCAGCAGCTTCGGGACTCCCCAATCCTACGAGCAGTACTTC.

The V gene is TRBV3-1 (or the pseudogene TRBV3-2), the J gene TRBJ2-1; D may be TRBD1 (6 bases). This CDR3 region has 17 residues. Trimming left V 7 bases short and J 3 bases short, with 22 bases between. Germline V CDR1 and CDR2: LGHDT, YNNKEL (reference sequence). CDR3 coding DNA: TGTGCCAGCACCAAATTCCTGGGGGCTAGCAGCTACAATGAGCAGTTCTTC. Translating it yields CASTKFLGASSYNEQFF.

The chain joins TRBV28 to TRBJ2-7; 8 bases are shared with TRBD2. This CDR3 comprises 14 residues. V was clipped by 5 bases and J by 1 base; unmatched bases: 4. Germline CDR1 is MDHEN and CDR2 is SYDVKM. The DNA of the CDR3 is TGTGCCAGCAGTCCGGGGGGGAGTTCCTACGAGCAGTACGTC. Translated: CASSPGGSSYEQYV.

This chain links TRBV6-5 with TRBJ1-1, with 7 nucleotides matching TRBD1. Germline V CDR1 and CDR2: MNHEY, SVGAGI. The CDR3 extends over 14 amino acids. Trimming took 5 bases from V and 3 from J; bases not matched to a gene: 6. The CDR3 sequence is CASSPQGEYTEAFF. The CDR3 DNA follows: TGTGCCAGCAGTCCTCAGGGGGAGTACACTGAAGCTTTCTTT.

The table lists this clone with a few counts. The V gene is TRBV9, the J gene TRBJ1-3, with TRBD1 matching over 8 bases. The CDR3 sequence is 16 residues long. Unmatched junction bases numbered 8, after V lost 3 bases and J lost 3 bases. CDR1 and CDR2 (germline): SGDLS, YYNGEE. This CDR3 reads CASSGGTGVYGNTIYF. The CDR3 region has the DNA TGTGCCAGCAGCGGGGGGACAGGAGTTTATGGAAACACCATATATTTT.

This chain uses TRBV6-5 with TRBJ1-1, with 9 bases aligning to TRBD1. The CDR3 is 15 amino acids. Trimming removed 7 bases from V and 0 bases from J; junction bases left unmatched: 6. CDR1 MNHEY and CDR2 SVGAGI come from the germline V gene. The CDR3 DNA sequence: TGTGCCAGCACGACAGGGGGTATGATGAACACTGAAGCTTTCTTT. This sequence encodes CASTTGGMMNTEAFF.

Concerning this clone: A read error may account for a junction end that differs from germline. V and J are TRBV19 and TRBJ2-2; possibly TRBD1 for D (5 bases). Per germline, CDR1 LNHDA and CDR2 SQIVND (reference sequence). The CDR3 sequence is 14 residues long. CDR3 nucleotide sequence: TGTGCCAGTAGTGCGACAGTGAACATCGGGGAGCTGTTTTTT. Its protein product is CASSATVNIGELFF.

The chain employs TRBV12-3 or TRBV12-4 and TRBJ1-2; maybe TRBD1 (5 bases). The V gene lost 6 bases and the J gene lost 7 bases, with 12 bases spanning the gap. The CDR3 has 12 residues. In DNA form, the CDR3 reads TGTGCCAGCAGAGTGACAGAAACTGGCTACACCTTC. Its protein is CASRVTETGYTF.

The chain carries TRBV6-1 and TRBJ1-3, with 7 bases that match TRBD1. This CDR3 is built from 14 residues. Germline-derived CDR1 and CDR2 are MNHNS and SASEGT. V lost 3 bases, J lost 3 bases, and 2 bases stayed unmatched. CDR3 protein: CASSDGTVGNTIYF. The CDR3 region has the DNA TGTGCCAGCAGTGATGGGACAGTTGGAAACACCATATATTTT.

This clone appeared a few times. This same CDR3 is encoded by further DNA sequences in the sample. The chain links TRBV12-3 or TRBV12-4 to TRBJ1-5; no clear D. The CDR3 sequence is 13 residues long. Trimming removed 2 bases at V and 2 bases at J, with 4 bases between. The CDR3 sequence is CASSLTGNQPQHF. The CDR3 nucleotides read TGTGCCAGCAGTTTAACGGGCAATCAGCCCCAGCATTTT.

This chain connects TRBV6-1 to TRBJ2-7; D not resolved. V was trimmed by 1 base and J by 3 bases, leaving 10 bases between them. Germline lookup yields CDR1 MNHNS and CDR2 SASEGT. CDR3 size: 14 residues. The CDR3 sequence is CASSEVTVNYEQYF. The CDR3 DNA reads TGTGCCAGCAGTGAAGTTACAGTGAACTACGAGCAGTACTTC.

The rearrangement joins TRBV5-4 to TRBJ2-2; the match to TRBD1 covers 8 bases. CDR1 SGHNT and CDR2 YYREEE come from the germline V gene (reference sequence). There are 16 residues in the CDR3. The junction had 7 bases not matched to a gene; V was cut back by 3 bases and J by 3 bases. The CDR3 DNA reads as TGTGCCAGCAGCTCAGGCGGACAGGGCCACACCGGGGAGCTGTTTTTT. This gives the protein CASSSGGQGHTGELFF.

The rearrangement uses TRBV19 and TRBJ2-5, with TRBD1 matching 9 bases. There are 15 residues in the CDR3. Germline trimming cut 4 bases from V and 1 base from J; bases unmatched to any gene: 4. The germline gives CDR1 LNHDA, CDR2 SQIVND (reference sequence). In nucleotides, the CDR3 is TGTGCCAGTAGTAGGGGGACAGGGTTCCAAGAGACCCAGTACTTC. Amino acid sequence: CASSRGTGFQETQYF. Looking up the rest from reference TRBV19 and TRBJ2-5 gives the full variable domain: DGGITQSPKYLFRKEGQNVTLSCEQNLNHDAMYWYRQDPGQGLRLIYYSQIVNDFQKGDIAEGYSVSREKKESFPLTVTSAQKNPTAFYLCASSRGTGFQETQYFGPGTRLLVL.

This clone has only a few counts. The chain couples TRBV5-4 to TRBJ1-1; 7 positions match TRBD1. V gave up 0 bases and J gave up 3 bases; unmatched junction bases: 8. The CDR3 consists of 16 residues. Germline CDR1 reads SGHNT; CDR2 reads YYREEE (reference sequence). This CDR3 is CASSLGRGRGDTEAFF. As DNA, the CDR3 is TGTGCCAGCAGCTTGGGGAGGGGGCGAGGGGACACTGAAGCTTTCTTT.

The genes are TRBV5-1 and TRBJ1-1; 9 bases are a match to TRBD1. The CDR3 runs 13 residues. Germline assignment: CDR1 SGHRS and CDR2 YFSETQ. J lost 8 bases, V lost 4 bases, and 6 bases had no gene match. As DNA, the CDR3 is TGCGCCAGCAGCCCCGGGACAGGGAAAGAAGCTTTCTTT. Encoded protein: CASSPGTGKEAFF. The whole variable domain, remainder taken from reference TRBV5-1 and TRBJ1-1, is KAGVTQTPRYLIKTRGQQVTLSCSPISGHRSVSWYQQTPGQGLQFLFEYFSETQRNKGNFPGRFSGRQFSNSRSEMNVSTLELGDSALYLCASSPGTGKEAFFGQGTRLTVV.

This clone was counted a single time. This chain links TRBV9 with TRBJ2-3, with 10 bases identical to TRBD2. J gave up 5 bases and V 3 bases, and 9 bases lay outside the gene matches. The V gene's germline CDR1 is SGDLS and CDR2 YYNGEE. CDR3 size: 16 residues. The DNA for the CDR3 is TGTGCCAGCAGCGAGCTGGTAGCGGGGGGAGTAGATACGCAGTATTTT. This translates into CASSELVAGGVDTQYF. Full variable domain (remainder filled in from reference TRBV9 and TRBJ2-3): DSGVTQTPKHLITATGQRVTLRCSPRSGDLSVYWYQQSLDQGLQFLIQYYNGEERAKGNILERFSAQQFPDLHSELNLSSLELGDSALYFCASSELVAGGVDTQYFGPGTRLTVL.

The chain recombines TRBV5-1 with TRBJ2-7; 12 bases match TRBD2. Trimming removed 4 bases from V and 2 bases from J; junction bases left unmatched: 7. This CDR3 has 16 residues. Germline V gives CDR1 SGHRS, CDR2 YFSETQ. The CDR3 region has the DNA TGCGCCAGCAGCAAAGGACTAGCGGGGCAACCCTACGAGCAGTACTTC. This translates into CASSKGLAGQPYEQYF.

This chain connects TRBV9 to TRBJ1-5; D perhaps matches TRBD1 (5 bases). Between the trimmed V and J ends, which lost 0 bases and 2 bases, there was a span of 12 bases. The CDR3 is 16 amino acids. Germline CDR1 is SGDLS and CDR2 is YYNGEE. The CDR3 DNA sequence: TGTGCCAGCAGCGTAGATCGGGGGTCAGGCAATCAGCCCCAGCATTTT. It encodes CASSVDRGSGNQPQHF.

This chain uses TRBV28 with TRBJ2-7; TRBD2 agrees at 8 bases. Germline V gives CDR1 MDHEN, CDR2 SYDVKM. CDR3 length equals 13 residues. Trimming removed 6 bases from V and 6 bases from J; junction bases left unmatched: 7. The CDR3 DNA follows: TGTGCCAGCAGCATCCCGGGAGGGTTCGAGCAGTACGTC. This translates into CASSIPGGFEQYV.

The chain carries TRBV6-5 and TRBJ2-5, with a possible D match to TRBD1 (6 bases). Deletions cut 6 bases from V and 0 bases from J, with 14 bases between. This CDR3 has 15 amino acids. Germline CDR1 and CDR2: MNHEY and SVGAGI. CDR3 sequence: CASSTFTGNQETQYF. The CDR3 DNA reads TGTGCCAGCAGCACCTTCACAGGGAACCAAGAGACCCAGTACTTC.

The chain uses TRBV7-9 and TRBJ2-7; 10 nucleotides align to TRBD1. The CDR3 spans 16 residues. The V gene end was trimmed by 5 bases and the J gene end by 3 bases; junction bases not matched to a gene: 10. CDR1 and CDR2 from the germline V gene are SEHNR and FQNEAQ (reference sequence). The CDR3 DNA follows: TGTGCCAGCAGCGTGACAGGGGGCCGTCTGGACTACGAGCAGTACTTC. This gives the protein CASSVTGGRLDYEQYF.

V gene TRBV5-1 combines with J gene TRBJ1-2, with D possibly being TRBD1 (5 bases). The CDR3 is made up of 12 amino acids. V dropped 4 bases and J dropped 5 bases, with 9 bases sitting between them. CDR1 is SGHRS and CDR2 is YFSETQ in the germline V gene. Written as DNA, the CDR3 is TGCGCCAGCAGCCTGACAGATTATGGCTACACCTTC. It yields the protein CASSLTDYGYTF.

The chain links TRBV11-2 to TRBJ2-3; 11 nucleotides match TRBD2. V was clipped by 5 bases and J by 4 bases; unmatched bases: 8. Germline CDR1 and CDR2: SGHAT and FQNNGV. This CDR3 spans 16 amino acids. The CDR3 nucleotides are TGTGCCAGCAGCCCCGTAGCGGGGGGGCGCGCAGATACGCAGTATTTT. Its protein product is CASSPVAGGRADTQYF.

This sequence joins TRBV9 and TRBJ1-2, with a weak D call TRBD1 (5 bases). Looked up from germline, CDR1 is SGDLS and CDR2 is YYNGEE. This CDR3 has 15 amino acids. Trimming removed 4 bases at V and 4 bases at J, with 17 bases between. The DNA of the CDR3 is TGTGCCAGCAGCCCCTTCCTTCAGGGAACCTATGGCTACACCTTC. It codes for CASSPFLQGTYGYTF.

The chain combines TRBV6-5 with TRBJ1-3, with D maybe TRBD1 (6 bases). Trimming left V 7 bases short and J 1 base short, with 11 bases between. Germline assignment: CDR1 MNHEY and CDR2 SVGAGI. This CDR3 contains 14 residues. Here the CDR3 reads CASNKQGSGNTIYF. The CDR3 nucleotides are TGTGCCAGCAATAAACAGGGATCTGGAAACACCATATATTTT.

The genes are TRBV7-8 and TRBJ2-1; tentatively, D is TRBD2 (7 bases). The CDR3 length is 16 residues. Germline V lookup: CDR1 SGHVS, CDR2 FQNEAQ. Between the trimmed V and J ends, which lost 5 bases and 8 bases, there was a span of 22 bases. The CDR3 region is CASSRPTWGGTYEQFF. CDR3 coding DNA: TGTGCCAGCAGCCGACCAACATGGGGAGGGACATATGAGCAGTTCTTC.

This sequence joins TRBV15 and TRBJ2-1; D remains ambiguous. Deletions cut 0 bases from V and 10 bases from J, with 10 bases between. The germline V gene has CDR1 LNHNV and CDR2 YYDKDF (reference sequence). CDR3 length: 13 amino acids. The CDR3 here is CATSRDSNLEQFF. The CDR3 DNA reads as TGTGCCACCAGCAGAGACAGTAATTTAGAGCAGTTCTTC.